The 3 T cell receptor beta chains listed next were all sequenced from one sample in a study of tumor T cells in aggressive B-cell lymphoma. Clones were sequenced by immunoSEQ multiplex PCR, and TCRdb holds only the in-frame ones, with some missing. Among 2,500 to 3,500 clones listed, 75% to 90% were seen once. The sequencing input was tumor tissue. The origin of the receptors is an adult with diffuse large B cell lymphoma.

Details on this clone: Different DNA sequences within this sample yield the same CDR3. The CDR3 loop is CASRLAGAETQYF. The CDR3 DNA is TGTGCCAGCAGACTAGCGGGAGCAGAGACCCAGTACTTC. The chain links TRBV2 to TRBJ2-5, with 11 bases that match TRBD2. V shed 6 bases, J shed 4 bases, and the junction held 1 base outside the gene matches. Looked up from germline, CDR1 is SNHLY and CDR2 is FYNNEI. This CDR3 comprises 13 residues. Using reference TRBV2 and TRBJ2-5 for the parts outside the CDR3, the full variable domain is EPEVTQTPSHQVTQMGQEVILRCVPISNHLYFYWYRQILGQKVEFLVSFYNNEISEKSEIFDDQFSVERPDGSNFTLKIRSTKLEDSAMYFCASRLAGAETQYFGPGTRLLVL.

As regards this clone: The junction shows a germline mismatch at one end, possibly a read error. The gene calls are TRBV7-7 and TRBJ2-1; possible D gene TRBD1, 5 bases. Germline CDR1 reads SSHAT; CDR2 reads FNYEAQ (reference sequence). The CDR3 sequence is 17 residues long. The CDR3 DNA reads TGTGCCAGCAGATTAGAAGCAGGGCGGAGCTCCTACAATGAGCAGTTCTTC. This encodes CASRLEAGRSSYNEQFF.

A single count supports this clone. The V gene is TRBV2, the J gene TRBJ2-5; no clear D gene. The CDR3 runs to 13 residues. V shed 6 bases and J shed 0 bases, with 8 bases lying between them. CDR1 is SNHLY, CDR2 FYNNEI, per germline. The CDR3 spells CASSSRYQETQYF. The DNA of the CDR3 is TGTGCCAGCAGCTCGAGATACCAAGAGACCCAGTACTTC.